This T cell receptor (beta chain) was identified during a study of cytomegalovirus exposure and HLA in healthy donors (dated by TCRdb to 2015 to 2018). As for the study more broadly: An earlier analysis of approximately 640 of the donors reported 250 to 300 Gb of sequence data and roughly 110 million unique TCR beta sequences from approximately 180 million T cells. Typing coverage varied by locus: roughly 629-640 donors for A, B, C, DRB1 and DQB1; approximately 520 for DQA1; approximately 610 for DPA1; around 450 for DPB1. Across some 400 genotyped donors of the cohort, an average of about 220,000 unique TCR beta nucleotide sequences per donor were sequenced, and approximately 17% of those sequences were non-productive. The study aimed to test whether signatures of past pathogen exposure could be identified by cataloging public T cell receptors. High-throughput TCR immunosequencing, statistical association of individual TCRs with disease status, and machine learning were combined to predict cytomegalovirus infection status. To study patterns of TCR occurrence, a later analysis re-analyzed previously published TCR beta repertoires from 650 to 750 donors and added high-resolution HLA genotyping. In an earlier analysis of 587 of the donors, high-throughput TCR beta sequencing was used to judge whether each TCR beta V gene segment behaved as functional or pseudogenic. Donor age, sex, ethnicity and CMV serostatus were compiled alongside the repertoire data. Besides the first cohort of 500 to 700 subjects, a separate validation cohort made up of 120 different subjects was used. All discovery cohort repertoires had been generated using a single sequencing platform. Both class I and class II loci were covered by HLA typing, at four-digit resolution. Among the roughly 390 genotyped donors, approximately 81% belonged to the genetic ancestry cluster associated with self-reported Caucasian donors. An early release covering roughly 600 HLA-typed donors comprised about 310 gigabases of sequencing data and 85 million to 100 million unique TCR sequences. Rather than drawing on any new phenotypic data, the later analysis identified candidate immune exposures from TCR beta sequences and the way those sequences occurred across donors. Using immunosequencing, the study profiled T cell repertoires from 550 to 750 subjects and related those repertoires to cytomegalovirus serostatus. Because of strong linkage in the cohort, four to six DR-DQ haplotypes were treated as single units for association and clustering. A later genetic analysis took genome-wide SNP genotypes for about three fifths of the 666 donors and used that subset as a discovery cohort. The paper's findings and limits, for the study overall: Three of the identified cytomegalovirus-associated TCR beta chains were confirmed in vitro to be specific for cytomegalovirus antigens. A later analysis associated about 16,000 TCR beta sequences with specific HLA alleles at a false discovery rate of 0.05. Immune exposure information for the cohort was limited to CMV serostatus. Correlated functional status among segregating V segments might reflect linkage disequilibrium, but an unknown experimental factor could not be ruled out. An association between a missense DCLRE1C variant and V-gene and J-gene trimming of TCR beta chains was found in a later genetic analysis and replicated in an independent cohort. A later analysis reported that several top co-occurrence clusters appeared linked to parvovirus B19, influenza, CMV and Epstein-Barr virus. In a later genetic analysis, fewer N-insertions in productive TCRs were reported among donors in an Asian-associated ancestry cluster than the roughly 710-donor mean. A further reported finding was that TCR beta sequences accurately predicted the HLA-A and HLA-B alleles for most subjects in the first cohort. Because counts were too low, approximately 18 rarely observed V segments, including chromosome 9 orphons, were excluded from the earlier analysis of several hundred of the donors. The classifier was reported to diagnose cytomegalovirus status with high specificity and sensitivity in both the original and validation cohorts. Compared with equally common non-associated chains, HLA-associated TCR beta chains in a later analysis were more clonally expanded and had lower generation probabilities. According to a later analysis, most CMV-associated TCR beta chains appeared to be HLA-restricted, and the HLA associations seemed to be driven largely by CMV exposure. A cluster of highly shared sequence variants was judged likely to represent a technical artifact of the sequencing pipeline. Most TCR sequences were seen in very few donors, while some public TCRs were found in many individuals. In the study, some 160 TCR beta chains were listed as associated with cytomegalovirus. This cohort had only TCR beta chains sequenced, and the lack of alpha or paired-chain data limited which features could be detected. In an earlier analysis of some 540 of the donors, most TCR beta V segments appeared in productive rearrangements about 87% or about 30% of the time, broadly matching IMGT annotations. Some IMGT-functional V segments, including TRBV6-2 and TRBV6-3, could not be told apart with the 87-base-pair reads, so those segments were excluded. Strong co-occurrence of HLA alleles, especially DR and DQ, made assigning TCR associations to individual alleles difficult. A later analysis found that TCR association rates varied across HLA loci, with DRB1 alleles showing the most associated TCRs and HLA-C alleles the fewest. Because HLA typing was missing for some donors at each locus, association tests included only the typed subset. It was suggested by the authors that the approach could potentially be generalized to other disease states and immunological phenotypes. Presence/absence analyses assumed roughly uniform sequencing depth across donors, an assumption that may not hold.

Worth noting for this clone: What antigen it recognizes has not been identified. Per-nucleotide qualities are absent, and no much larger clonotype sits a single base away.

Library prep was done by the immunoSEQ multiplex PCR assay. The multiplex PCR relied on a mix of 60 forward primers for TCR Vbeta segments and 13 reverse primers for TCR Jbeta segments. The CDR3 region of rearranged TCR beta genes was amplified from genomic DNA with a multiplex PCR assay. The Illumina HiSeq System was used to sequence the amplified TCR beta libraries as 87-base-pair reads. Under the source paper's analysis protocol: A later analysis tallied 75 million to 95 million unique TCR beta chains across the approximately 670 repertoires, and some 10 million of those chains were shared by two or more donors. Raw reads were error-corrected and collapsed into unique sequences by a nearest-neighbor algorithm in which closely related sequences were merged to remove PCR and sequencing errors. Alignment of CDR3 sequences to IMGT reference sequences was used to assign V, D and J gene segments. For a sequence to be retained, a match of at least six nucleotides was required to both a V gene segment and a J gene segment. Rearrangements were called productive when the CDR3 lacked stop codons and stayed in frame with V and J; all others were non-productive. Following IMGT convention, CDR3 was defined as the stretch from the second conserved V-encoded cysteine to the conserved J-encoded phenylalanine. The earlier analysis of some 540 of the donors excluded any sequence lacking an unambiguous match to a single V gene segment. An earlier analysis of about 590 of the donors classified V segments as functional when productive rearrangements were above 56.7% and as segregating when the standard deviation between donors was above 5%. A statistical classification framework was built to diagnose cytomegalovirus status from the catalog of TCR beta chain sequences. A later analysis assigned V and J genes by comparing TCR nucleotide sequences with IMGT/GENE-DB human TR gene sequences. The TCRdist pipeline was used in a later analysis to assign CDR3 sequences and most-parsimonious VDJ recombination scenarios. A later analysis defined each TCR beta chain by its CDR3 amino acid sequence plus V-gene family, and excluded reads lacking a unique V-gene family. To address suspected cross-contamination and a sequencing artifact, a later analysis removed around 600 highly shared, low-generation-probability nucleotide sequences. In a later analysis, a clonal expansion index was calculated for each public chain from normalized within-repertoire ranks of inferred template counts. A later analysis computed generation probabilities with a VDJ recombination model fitted to out-of-frame rearrangements, and checked the results against IGoR. A later analysis scored TCR-TCR, TCR-HLA and TCR-CMV co-occurrence with hypergeometric tests, applying a repertoire-size bias correction to TCR pairs. False discovery rates were estimated in a later analysis by permuting HLA or CMV assignments 20 times. In a later analysis, co-occurring TCRs were grouped using DBSCAN, with TCRdist sequence similarity added in when clustering inside HLA-allele-positive subsets. Repertoires with fewer than 30,000 or more than 120,000 public chains were left out of co-occurrence clustering, as were four to six repertoires with anomalous nucleotide sharing. TCRdb took over this immuneACCESS table, retaining in-frame rearrangements with V and J assigned. Such tables are incomplete; in checked studies, under half of the missing clones stem from an unresolved V gene, and the remainder is unexplained. The V and J calls and clone size are taken from that table; D and trimming were inferred from the DNA. For this sample there are around 250,000 clones; about 86% appear just once. The top ten clonotypes cover under 8% of the sample.

The cohort consisted of 600 to 700 healthy bone marrow donors. Cohort members were all nominally healthy when sampled, although unrecorded immune exposures were likely present. The donor tested CMV seropositive, placing the donor among the roughly 300 seropositive members of the cohort. Every donor gave a peripheral blood sample, and the peripheral blood mononuclear cells from that sample were used for TCR beta sequencing. The Qiagen DNeasy Blood Extraction Kit was used to extract genomic DNA from the blood cell samples. Trimming at the junction amounts to 10 bases on V and 2 bases on J, and the germline ends lie 9 bases apart. The germline V gene gives CDR1 as MNHNS and CDR2 as SASEGT. The CDR3, cysteine through phenylalanine, is 11 amino acids long. Only CDR3 DNA remains: 33 bases, in frame from the first base.

The sequenced sample consisted of PBMCs. This clonotype was obtained from a woman in her sixties or seventies in good health and CMV-seropositive. The V and J genes are TRBV6-1 and TRBJ2-7, and the D gene may be TRBD1, 6 bases matching. CDR3 region: CAMRDTYEQYF. The DNA sequence is as follows: TGTGCCATGAGGGACACCTACGAGCAGTACTTC.